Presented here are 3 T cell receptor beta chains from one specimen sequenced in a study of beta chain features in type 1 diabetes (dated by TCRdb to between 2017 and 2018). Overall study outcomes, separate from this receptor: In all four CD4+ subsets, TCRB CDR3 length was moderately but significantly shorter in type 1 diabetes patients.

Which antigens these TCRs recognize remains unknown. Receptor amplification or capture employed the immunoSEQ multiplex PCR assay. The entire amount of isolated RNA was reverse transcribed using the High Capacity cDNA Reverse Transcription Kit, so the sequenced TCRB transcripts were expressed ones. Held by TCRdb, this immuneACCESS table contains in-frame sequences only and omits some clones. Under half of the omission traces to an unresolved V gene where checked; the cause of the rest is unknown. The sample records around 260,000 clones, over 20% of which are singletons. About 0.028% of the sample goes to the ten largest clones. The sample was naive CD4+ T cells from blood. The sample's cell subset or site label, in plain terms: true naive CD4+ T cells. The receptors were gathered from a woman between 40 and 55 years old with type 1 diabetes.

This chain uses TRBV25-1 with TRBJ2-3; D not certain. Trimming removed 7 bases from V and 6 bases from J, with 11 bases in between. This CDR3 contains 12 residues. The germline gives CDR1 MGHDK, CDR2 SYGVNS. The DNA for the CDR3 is TGTGCCAGCAACGGTGTGAGGGATACGCAGTATTTT. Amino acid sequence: CASNGVRDTQYF.

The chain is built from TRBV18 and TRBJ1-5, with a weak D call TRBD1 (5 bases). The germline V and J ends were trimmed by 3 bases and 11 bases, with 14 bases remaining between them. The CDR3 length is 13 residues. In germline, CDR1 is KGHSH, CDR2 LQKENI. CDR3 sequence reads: CASSPEGRYAQHF. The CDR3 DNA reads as TGTGCCAGCTCACCCGAGGGGAGGTACGCCCAGCATTTT.

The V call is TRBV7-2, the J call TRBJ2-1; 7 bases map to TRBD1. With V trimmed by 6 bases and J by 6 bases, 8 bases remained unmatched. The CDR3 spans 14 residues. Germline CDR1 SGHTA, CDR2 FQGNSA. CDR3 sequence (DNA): TGTGCCAGCAGTTTGACAGGGTTCGGCAATGAGCAGTTCTTC. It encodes CASSLTGFGNEQFF.